This TCR beta chain was recovered during a study of T-cell memory formation after mild COVID-19 (dated by TCRdb to 2020 to 2023). Context from the whole study: TCR sequence clusters from the two donors were largely donor specific. The cohort was made up of two young adult volunteers, one female and one male, who were previously healthy. Longitudinal TCRalpha and TCRbeta repertoire sequencing tracked T-cell clones expanding and contracting after mild COVID-19 in two donors.

In regard to this clonotype: Its antigen specificity is not known. Per-nucleotide qualities are absent, and no much larger clonotype sits a single base away.

The reads were generated on an Illumina NovaSeq 6000. TCRalpha and TCRbeta cDNA libraries were built by 5'RACE with constant-segment primers, adding sample barcodes and unique molecular identifiers. RNA was extracted from every sample with Trizol reagent. Amplification of the libraries took two PCR steps, and the second step added a second sample barcode plus Illumina TruSeq adapters. Sequencing of the libraries was done on an Illumina NovaSeq, producing 2 x 150 bp paired-end reads. In the authors' own workflow: Reads were demultiplexed and collapsed into UMI-guided consensus sequences with migec v1.2.7. With mixcr v2.1.11, UMI consensuses were aligned to TRA and TRB V and J templates and assembled into clonotypes. Clonotypes were classified as expanded or contracted when called significant by both edgeR and NoisET, with noise models trained on biological replicates. For edgeR calls, the thresholds were a false discovery rate-adjusted p below 0.01 and a log2 fold-change of 1. PCA with hierarchical clustering of max-normalized trajectories of the 1000 most abundant clonotypes was used as exploratory dynamics analysis. Separately sequenced CD4+ and CD8+ repertoires were used to assign a CD4 or CD8 phenotype to each responding clone. The raw public data were reprocessed by TCRdb itself: fastp quality trimming at Q25, MiXCR clonotype calling, in-frame beta chains only. Rows are combined by CDR3 protein, so each entry shows the most common genes and DNA. The V and J calls here are based on TCRdb, not the publication. The sample contains 210,000 or so distinct CDR3 sequences, roughly 10% of them found a single time. Of the sample, less than 4% is held by the ten largest clones.

The V and J ends are trimmed by 2 bases and 4 bases, leaving 12 bases between them. The CDR3 holds 14 amino acids from the cysteine to the phenylalanine. The retained sequence is limited to the CDR3, 42 bases, with the frame set at the first base. CDR1 and CDR2 are drawn from the germline V gene: SGHRS, YFSETQ. PBMCs were isolated by Ficoll-Paque density gradient centrifugation. What the research found in general, with its limitations: SARS-CoV-2 specificity of the second-wave clones peaking on day 37 was not confirmed. Contracting CD4+ clones appeared mostly in the CM and EM memory subsets, whereas CD8+ clones were enriched in EMRA. The detection of some responding clones in pre-infection memory suggests that pre-existing cross-reactive memory T cells joined the SARS-CoV-2 response. From day 15 to 85, contracting clones showed balanced CD4/CD8 phenotypes, whereas a second wave of clones that expanded from day 15 to 37 leaned towards CD4+. The study included only a couple of mild cases, and larger cohorts that include severe cases with pre-infection samples were judged to be necessary.

This TCR was recovered from a man between 18 and 35 years old who had mild COVID-19 (a few samples of this study predate the infection). The sample titles of this study are shuffled in the database, so cell type and time point are left out; the donor was told from shared clones. The rearrangement joined TRBV5-1 to TRBJ2-5; no D segment can be confidently identified. Specimen: PBMCs or a T cell subset sorted from them (not recorded which). The nucleotide sequence is TGCGCCAGCAGCTTAACAACCCCCCGAGAGACCCAGTACTTC. Translated, this gives CASSLTTPRETQYF. Reference TRBV5-1 and TRBJ2-5 genes cover what lies past the CDR3, so the full variable domain is KAGVTQTPRYLIKTRGQQVTLSCSPISGHRSVSWYQQTPGQGLQFLFEYFSETQRNKGNFPGRFSGRQFSNSRSEMNVSTLELGDSALYLCASSLTTPRETQYFGPGTRLLVL.